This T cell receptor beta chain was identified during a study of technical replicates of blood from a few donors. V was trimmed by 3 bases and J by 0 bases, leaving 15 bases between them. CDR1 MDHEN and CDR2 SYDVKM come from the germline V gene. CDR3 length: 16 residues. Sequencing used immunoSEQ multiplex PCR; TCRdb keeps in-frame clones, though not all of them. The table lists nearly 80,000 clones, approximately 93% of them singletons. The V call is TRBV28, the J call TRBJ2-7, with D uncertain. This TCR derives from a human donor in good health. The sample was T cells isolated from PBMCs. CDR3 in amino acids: CASSFGSAESSYEQYF. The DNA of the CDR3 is TGTGCCAGCAGTTTTGGATCGGCGGAAAGCTCCTACGAGCAGTACTTC.